The 15 T cell receptor beta chains reported below all come from one sample, sequenced in a study of response to subunit inactivated influenza vaccine (dated by TCRdb to the late 2010s). The method was RT-PCR. The sequencer listed for this sample is Illumina HiSeq 2500. The raw public reads went through TCRdb reprocessing: fastp at Q25, MiXCR clone calling, in-frame beta chains kept. Rows are unified per CDR3 protein, each entry keeping the most common DNA and genes. For this sample the table gives around 750,000 distinct CDR3 sequences, of which approximately 22% were detected only once. The top ten hold about a tenth of the sample. Source: PBMCs from blood, taken about 5 days after vaccination. The receptor source for this set is a man in his forties or fifties who received an inactivated influenza vaccine. Donor details come from another sample of the same person, matched by shared clones.

Ten or more counts support this clonotype. V usage is TRBV7-8 and J usage is TRBJ1-6; D not certain. In germline, CDR1 is SGHVS, CDR2 FQNEAQ. The CDR3 is 14 residues long. V was trimmed by 5 bases and J by 5 bases, leaving 10 bases between them. CDR3 residues: CASSEQANNSPLHF. The CDR3 nucleotides are TGTGCCAGCAGCGAGCAAGCCAATAATTCACCCCTCCACTTT.

This clonotype was detected a few times. This chain uses TRBV6-2 or TRBV6-3 with TRBJ2-5; D is perhaps TRBD2 (6 bases). Per the germline V gene, CDR1 is MNHEY and CDR2 is SVGEGT. The ends were cut back, 7 bases at V and 3 bases at J, with 18 bases in the middle. The CDR3 extends over 15 amino acids. DNA for the CDR3: TGTGCCAGCAAAGGAGGGCCAGGTGGTAAAGAGACCCAGTACTTC. Protein: CASKGGPGGKETQYF.

This clonotype has a handful of counts. The CDR3 loop reads CSARRASGSNEQYF. The CDR3 DNA sequence: TGCAGCGCCCGAAGGGCTAGCGGGAGCAACGAGCAGTACTTC. The gene calls are TRBV29-1 and TRBJ2-7; 10 bases are shared with TRBD2. Germline CDR1 reads SQVTM; CDR2 reads ANQGSEA. The length of the CDR3 is 14 residues. Trimming took 7 bases from V and 5 from J; bases not matched to a gene: 11.

V gene TRBV7-2 combines with J gene TRBJ2-5; tentative D call: TRBD1 (5 bases). CDR3 size: 14 residues. CDR1 is SGHTA, CDR2 FQGNSA, per germline. V dropped 5 bases and J dropped 1 base, with 11 bases sitting between them. CDR3 residues: CASSLQTAQETQYF. The CDR3, as DNA: TGTGCCAGCAGCCTCCAGACAGCCCAAGAGACCCAGTACTTC. Filled out from reference TRBV7-2 and TRBJ2-5, the complete variable domain reads GAGVSQSPSNKVTEKGKDVELRCDPISGHTALYWYRQSLGQGLEFLIYFQGNSAPDKSGLPSDRFSAERTGGSVSTLTIQRTQQEDSAVYLCASSLQTAQETQYFGPGTRLLVL.

This clonotype was picked up a small number of times. The gene calls are TRBV15 and TRBJ1-4; unclear D gene. The CDR3 is 14 amino acids. From germline, CDR1 is LNHNV and CDR2 YYDKDF (reference sequence). Trimming took 0 bases from V and 8 from J, leaving 10 bases between them. The CDR3 region is CATSRDQLDEKLFF. Here the CDR3 DNA reads TGTGCCACCAGCAGAGACCAACTCGACGAAAAACTGTTTTTT.

The chain joins TRBV7-2 to TRBJ2-2; TRBD2 matches at 13 bases. CDR1 and CDR2 from the germline V gene are SGHTA and FQGNSA. J was trimmed by 6 bases and V by 1 base; bases with no gene match: 5. This CDR3 is built from 17 residues. CDR3 loop: CASSLVPGLAGSGELFF. In nucleotides, the CDR3 is TGTGCCAGCAGCTTAGTACCGGGACTAGCGGGGTCCGGGGAGCTGTTTTTT.

The V gene is TRBV4-2, the J gene TRBJ1-1, with a tentative D call TRBD1 (6 bases). CDR1 is LGHNA, CDR2 YNFKEQ, per germline. The CDR3 covers 15 residues. V was clipped by 4 bases and J by 1 base, with 13 bases between them. The CDR3, as DNA: TGTGCCAGCAGCCGTCGACAGGAATCGAACACTGAAGCTTTCTTT. Translated, it gives CASSRRQESNTEAFF.

This clonotype occurred a few times. This chain uses TRBV20-1 with TRBJ2-1, with no clear D. The CDR3 runs 10 residues. Germline V gives CDR1 DFQATT, CDR2 SNEGSKA (reference sequence). Trimming removed 0 bases at V and 8 bases at J, with 2 bases between. The CDR3 DNA is TGCAGTGCTAGAGACTATGAGCAGTTCTTC. It yields the protein CSARDYEQFF.

V gene TRBV15 combines with J gene TRBJ2-3, with D perhaps matching TRBD2 (6 bases). CDR1 LNHNV and CDR2 YYDKDF come from the germline V gene (reference sequence). This CDR3 has 15 residues. Trimming cost V 1 base and J 3 bases, with 11 bases left between them. The CDR3 DNA reads TGTGCCACCAGCAGAGTCGGGAGAAAGACAGATACGCAGTATTTT. Translation gives CATSRVGRKTDTQYF.

This clonotype was observed at least ten times. V and J are TRBV24-1 and TRBJ2-1; 8 bases map to TRBD2. V shed 5 bases, J shed 0 bases, and the junction held 8 bases outside the gene matches. Germline-derived CDR1 and CDR2 are KGHDR and SFDVKD. This CDR3 contains 17 residues. The CDR3 sequence: CATSGFGGRSSYNEQFF. DNA of the CDR3: TGTGCCACCAGTGGGTTTGGCGGGAGGAGCTCCTACAATGAGCAGTTCTTC.

This clonotype was recorded a few times. The V gene is TRBV4-2, the J gene TRBJ2-3, with 9 nucleotides matching TRBD2. Germline V CDR1 and CDR2: LGHNA, YNFKEQ. Germline trimming cut 0 bases from V and 2 bases from J; bases unmatched to any gene: 6. The CDR3 consists of 17 residues. CDR3 sequence (DNA): TGTGCCAGCAGCCAAGATGACAGCGGGGGGTTCACAGATACGCAGTATTTT. Protein: CASSQDDSGGFTDTQYF.

This clonotype was seen a few times. This chain connects TRBV5-1 to TRBJ2-2, with 7 bases matching TRBD1. The length of the CDR3 is 15 residues. The junction had 5 bases not matched to a gene; V was cut back by 4 bases and J by 2 bases. The germline V gene encodes CDR1 SGHRS and CDR2 YFSETQ. CDR3 protein: CASSPGQVNTGELFF. The CDR3 DNA sequence: TGCGCCAGCAGCCCCGGACAGGTTAACACCGGGGAGCTGTTTTTT.

This clonotype was observed at least ten times. This chain links TRBV20-1 with TRBJ2-2, with D possibly being TRBD2 (6 bases). Per the germline V gene, CDR1 is DFQATT and CDR2 is SNEGSKA (reference sequence). V was shortened by 6 bases and J by 3 bases, with 17 bases between the two germline ends. The CDR3 length is 15 residues. The CDR3 coding sequence is TGCAGTGCAGCGGGCCTCGGGGCCCACACCGGGGAGCTGTTTTTT. Translating it yields CSAAGLGAHTGELFF.

This clonotype was seen more than once but under ten times. The chain links TRBV7-2 to TRBJ2-5; D remains unclear. Trimming stripped 0 bases from V and 5 bases from J, with 7 bases between. Germline CDR1 and CDR2: SGHTA and FQGNSA. The CDR3 extends over 13 amino acids. The CDR3 reads CASSLARWETQYF. CDR3 in DNA: TGTGCCAGCAGCTTAGCGCGGTGGGAGACCCAGTACTTC.

V gene TRBV12-3 or TRBV12-4 combines with J gene TRBJ2-7; perhaps D is TRBD1 or TRBD2 (5 bases each). The germline V and J ends were trimmed by 6 bases and 5 bases, with 23 bases remaining between them. The CDR3 sequence is 16 residues long. CDR3 in amino acids: CASRNGIGQGRNEQYF. In nucleotides, the CDR3 is TGTGCCAGCAGAAACGGGATAGGGCAGGGAAGAAACGAGCAGTACTTC.